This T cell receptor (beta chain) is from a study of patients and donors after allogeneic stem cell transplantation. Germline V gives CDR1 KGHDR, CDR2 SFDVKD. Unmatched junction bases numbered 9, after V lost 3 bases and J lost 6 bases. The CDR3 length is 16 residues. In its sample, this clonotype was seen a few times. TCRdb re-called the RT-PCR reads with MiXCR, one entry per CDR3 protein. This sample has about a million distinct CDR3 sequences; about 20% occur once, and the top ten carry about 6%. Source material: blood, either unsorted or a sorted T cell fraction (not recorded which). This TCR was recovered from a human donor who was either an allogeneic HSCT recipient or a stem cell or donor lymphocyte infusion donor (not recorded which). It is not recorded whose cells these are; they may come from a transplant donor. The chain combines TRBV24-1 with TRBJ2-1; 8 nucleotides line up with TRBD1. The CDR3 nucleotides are TGTGCCACCAGTGATACCCGGTCAGGGGGCAGCAATGAGCAGTTCTTC. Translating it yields CATSDTRSGGSNEQFF.